These 18 T cell receptor beta chains came from one sample sequenced in a study of CD8 T cells in ankylosing spondylitis. Each CDR3 protein is one row after TCRdb ran MiXCR on the 5' RACE reads. Of 250,000 to 350,000 distinct CDR3 sequences in the sample, about 20% were seen once. Sequences were obtained from blood, either unsorted or a sorted T cell fraction (not recorded which). These TCRs come from a female donor with ankylosing spondylitis or in good health (not recorded which).

The sample holds many counts of this clonotype. In nucleotides, the CDR3 is TGTGCCAGCAGCCAAGGGTCCTACGAGCAGTACTTC. Translated: CASSQGSYEQYF. The rearrangement joins TRBV3-1 to TRBJ2-7; D gene ambiguous. The CDR3 length is 12 residues. Trimming cost V 1 base and J 1 base, with 2 bases left between them. Germline loops: CDR1 LGHDT, CDR2 YNNKEL (reference sequence).

The genes are TRBV20-1 and TRBJ2-1, with TRBD2 matching over 13 bases. The CDR3 is 14 residues long. CDR1 is DFQATT and CDR2 is SNEGSKA in the germline V gene (reference sequence). The J segment lost 8 bases and the V segment lost 6 bases, leaving 7 bases of the junction unmatched. Here the CDR3 DNA reads TGCAGTGCCTCCCGGACTAGCGGGAGTTATGAGCAGTTCTTC. Its protein product is CSASRTSGSYEQFF.

This clonotype was recorded once. The genes are TRBV30 and TRBJ2-5, with a weak D call TRBD1 (5 bases). Germline CDR1 GTSNPN, CDR2 SVGIG (reference sequence). The CDR3 extends over 13 amino acids. The germline V and J ends were trimmed by 0 bases and 2 bases, with 7 bases remaining between them. CDR3 region: CAWSVRQQETQYF. CDR3 bases: TGTGCCTGGAGTGTCCGACAGCAAGAGACCCAGTACTTC.

This clonotype was recorded at least ten times. The chain carries TRBV4-2 and TRBJ2-2; D may match TRBD1 or TRBD2 (5 bases each). Germline assignment: CDR1 LGHNA and CDR2 YNFKEQ. This CDR3 spans 14 amino acids. V was cut by 6 bases and J by 3 bases, with 11 bases left in between. CDR3 coding DNA: TGTGCCAGCAGATGGGACCGAGACACCGGGGAGCTGTTTTTT. This encodes CASRWDRDTGELFF.

In this sample, this clonotype turned up many times. V gene TRBV20-1 combines with J gene TRBJ1-4; no clear D. Germline CDR1 is DFQATT and CDR2 is SNEGSKA (reference sequence). V dropped 3 bases and J dropped 3 bases, with 8 bases sitting between them. The CDR3 is 13 amino acids. Here the CDR3 DNA reads TGCAGTGCTAGTCAGCTGTCTAATGAAAAACTGTTTTTT. Translated: CSASQLSNEKLFF.

This clonotype was seen at least ten times. The chain employs TRBV7-2 and TRBJ1-5, with D uncertain. Trimming took 2 bases from V and 5 from J, leaving 7 bases between them. Germline V gene data show CDR1 as SGHTA and CDR2 as FQGNSA. This CDR3 spans 13 amino acids. CDR3 DNA: TGTGCCAGCAGCTTAACCGTGCATCAGCCCCAGCATTTT. Translated: CASSLTVHQPQHF.

This clonotype was found a few times. V is TRBV20-1 and J is TRBJ2-7; D is tentatively TRBD1 or TRBD2 (5 bases each). The CDR3 is made up of 13 amino acids. Between the trimmed V and J ends, which lost 1 base and 4 bases, there was a span of 11 bases. CDR1 is DFQATT, CDR2 SNEGSKA, per germline (reference sequence). CDR3 nucleotide sequence: TGCAGTGCTAGAGGGGATGGGGGATACGAGCAGTACTTC. Amino acid sequence: CSARGDGGYEQYF.

This clonotype turned up a few times. The chain combines TRBV6-5 with TRBJ2-3; D is unresolved. This CDR3 contains 15 residues. V was cut by 0 bases and J by 6 bases, with 13 bases left in between. Per the germline V gene, CDR1 is MNHEY and CDR2 is SVGAGI. CDR3 sequence: CASSYSAGARDTQYF. Here the CDR3 DNA reads TGTGCCAGCAGTTACTCGGCAGGCGCCAGGGATACGCAGTATTTT.

The chain couples TRBV4-1 to TRBJ1-6; the D is unclear. The CDR3 spans 16 residues. Trimming cost V 0 bases and J 9 bases, with 15 bases left between them. Germline V gives CDR1 MGHRA, CDR2 YSYEKL. The CDR3 loop is CASSQDVGGLGSPLHF. CDR3 bases: TGCGCCAGCAGCCAAGATGTGGGCGGGCTGGGTTCACCCCTCCACTTT.

Many counts were recorded for this clonotype. The rearrangement links TRBV29-1 to TRBJ2-5; D unresolved. CDR3 length equals 11 residues. Germline lookup yields CDR1 SQVTM and CDR2 ANQGSEA. V was cut by 4 bases and J by 2 bases, with 5 bases left in between. The CDR3: CSVVSQETQYF. The CDR3 DNA reads as TGCAGCGTTGTCTCACAAGAGACCCAGTACTTC.

This clonotype has a count of ten or more. The CDR3 loop is CASSLVASGINEQFF. For the CDR3, the DNA is TGCGCCAGCAGCTTGGTGGCTAGCGGAATTAATGAGCAGTTCTTC. The V and J genes are TRBV5-1 and TRBJ2-1, with TRBD2 matching 7 bases. The ends lost 0 bases at V and 7 bases at J; junction bases unmatched: 7. The germline gives CDR1 SGHRS, CDR2 YFSETQ. The CDR3 is 15 amino acids. The variable domain in full, with the rest retrieved from reference TRBV5-1 and TRBJ2-1, is KAGVTQTPRYLIKTRGQQVTLSCSPISGHRSVSWYQQTPGQGLQFLFEYFSETQRNKGNFPGRFSGRQFSNSRSEMNVSTLELGDSALYLCASSLVASGINEQFFGPGTRLTVL.

This clonotype was recorded many times. The chain carries TRBV7-2 and TRBJ2-3; D unclear. Looked up from germline, CDR1 is SGHTA and CDR2 is FQGNSA. The CDR3 has 14 amino acids. V was cut by 3 bases and J by 2 bases, with 9 bases left in between. The DNA for the CDR3 is TGTGCCAGCAGCTTGGTCCAGATCACAGATACGCAGTATTTT. It encodes CASSLVQITDTQYF.

Only a few counts were recorded for this clonotype. The gene calls are TRBV12-3 or TRBV12-4 and TRBJ1-3; D unresolved. This CDR3 region has 15 residues. The V and J ends lost 2 bases and 0 bases respectively, with 8 bases between them. Here the CDR3 reads CASSLIANSGNTIYF. CDR3 coding DNA: TGTGCCAGCAGTTTAATCGCCAACTCTGGAAACACCATATATTTT.

This clonotype was counted between two and nine times. This chain links TRBV20-1 with TRBJ1-5; D not certain. From germline, CDR1 is DFQATT and CDR2 SNEGSKA (reference sequence). The CDR3 contains 14 residues. The CDR3 region is CSPNSHLGNQPQHF. Written as DNA, the CDR3 is TGCAGCCCCAATTCCCACTTAGGCAATCAGCCCCAGCATTTT.

The V gene is TRBV27, the J gene TRBJ1-5; no reliable D call. Trimming took off 6 bases at V and 10 bases at J, with 16 bases between the two ends. Germline V gene sequence: CDR1 MNHEY, CDR2 SMNVEV (reference sequence). CDR3 length equals 13 residues. The CDR3 here is CASSGPGRSPQHF. For the CDR3, the DNA is TGTGCCAGCAGCGGACCCGGTAGGAGCCCCCAGCATTTT.

Many counts were recorded for this clonotype. V is TRBV29-1 and J is TRBJ1-5; 7 bases line up with TRBD1. V was clipped by 7 bases and J by 5 bases; unmatched bases: 11. Germline V gene data show CDR1 as SQVTM and CDR2 as ANQGSEA. The CDR3 is 14 amino acids. CDR3 residues: CSAQTGSGDQPQHF. The CDR3 DNA is TGCAGCGCCCAGACAGGGTCTGGGGATCAGCCCCAGCATTTT.

This clonotype was seen ten or more times. In DNA form, the CDR3 reads TGTGCCAGCAGTTACGGGACGGTGAACACTGAAGCTTTCTTT. Protein sequence: CASSYGTVNTEAFF. The chain carries TRBV6-5 and TRBJ1-1; a weak D match, TRBD1 (5 bases). The V gene's germline CDR1 is MNHEY and CDR2 SVGAGI. With 2 bases removed from V and 0 bases from J, the gap between germline ends came to 7 bases. This CDR3 is built from 14 residues.

This clonotype was found a few times. This rearrangement joins TRBV10-3 to TRBJ2-3; 10 bases align to TRBD1. The CDR3 has 15 residues. The trim removed 2 bases at V and 6 bases at J, leaving 5 bases unmatched. The germline V gene has CDR1 ENHRY and CDR2 SYGVKD. CDR3 residues: CAISERGTGVDTQYF. The CDR3 coding sequence is TGTGCCATCAGTGAGCGGGGGACAGGGGTGGATACGCAGTATTTT.